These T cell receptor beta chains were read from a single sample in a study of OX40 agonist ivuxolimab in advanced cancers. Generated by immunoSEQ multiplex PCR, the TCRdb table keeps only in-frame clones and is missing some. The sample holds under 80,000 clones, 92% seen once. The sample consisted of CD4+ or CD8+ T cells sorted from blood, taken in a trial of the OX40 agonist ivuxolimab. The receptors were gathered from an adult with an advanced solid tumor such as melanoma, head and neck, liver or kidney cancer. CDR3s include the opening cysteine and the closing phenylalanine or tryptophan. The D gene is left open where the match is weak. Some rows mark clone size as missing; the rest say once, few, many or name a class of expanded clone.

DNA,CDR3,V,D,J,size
TGTGCCTGGAGTGGGAGGGACATTTATCAGCCCCAGCATTTT,CAWSGRDIYQPQHF,TRBV30,NA,TRBJ1-5,NA
TGCGCCAGCAGCCAAGATAGGTCGTTCCTGGGTGGCTACACCTTC,CASSQDRSFLGGYTF,TRBV4-1,NA,TRBJ1-2,NA
TGTGCCAGCAGCCTGGCGTACTACGAGCAGTACTTC,CASSLAYYEQYF,TRBV6-1,NA,TRBJ2-7,NA
TGCGCCAGCAGTCAATCTGGACAGGGTAGGACCAAAAACATTCAGTACTTC,CASSQSGQGRTKNIQYF,TRBV23-1,TRBD1,TRBJ2-4,once
TGCGCCAGCAGATGGAACACTGAAGCTTTCTTT,CASRWNTEAFF,TRBV4-1,NA,TRBJ1-1,NA
TGCAGCGTCGAGGGGGCCCCATATGGCTACACCTTC,CSVEGAPYGYTF,TRBV29-1,TRBD1,TRBJ1-2,NA
TGTGCTAGTGGTTTGACCCCACCCGGGACATTTTACGAGCAGTACTTC,CASGLTPPGTFYEQYF,TRBV12-5,NA,TRBJ2-7,NA
TGCGCCAGCAGCCAAGGACGCAGCAATACCTACGAGCAGTACTTC,CASSQGRSNTYEQYF,TRBV4-1,NA,TRBJ2-7,NA
TGCGCCAGCAGACTAGCGGGGGGCCTCTACAATGAGCAGTTCTTC,CASRLAGGLYNEQFF,TRBV5-1,TRBD2,TRBJ2-1,NA
TGTGCCAGCAGCCTTGTGGAGGGGGCCTATGGCTACACCTTC,CASSLVEGAYGYTF,TRBV7-8,TRBD1,TRBJ1-2,NA
TGTGCCAGCAGCCCTCCTGGAGCGGGGGTGGAGACCCAGTACTTC,CASSPPGAGVETQYF,TRBV11-2,TRBD2,TRBJ2-5,NA
TGTGCCAGCAGCTTAATGGGGAGGGGGGACGAGCAGTACTTC,CASSLMGRGDEQYF,TRBV5-4,NA,TRBJ2-7,NA
TGTGCCAGCAGTTTTGGCGCAGGGGTCGGAGAGACCCAGTACTTC,CASSFGAGVGETQYF,TRBV27,NA,TRBJ2-5,NA
TGCGCCAGCAGCCTTGGGGGGACAGGGGACGGTCAGCCCCAGCATTTT,CASSLGGTGDGQPQHF,TRBV5-1,TRBD1,TRBJ1-5,NA
TGTGCCAGTAGTATTATCGGGACAGGAGCCTACAATGAGCAGTTCTTC,CASSIIGTGAYNEQFF,TRBV19,TRBD1,TRBJ2-1,NA
TGTGCCAGTAGTATCGGGGGAGCCGGCTACACCTTC,CASSIGGAGYTF,TRBV19,NA,TRBJ1-2,NA
TGTGCCAGCAGCTCCGTGGGACTCGCTTACAATGAGCAGTTCTTC,CASSSVGLAYNEQFF,TRBV13,NA,TRBJ2-1,NA
TGTGCCAGCAGCGTGGGGGAAGGGGCGTTTGTGGATACGCAGTATTTT,CASSVGEGAFVDTQYF,TRBV9,NA,TRBJ2-3,NA
TGTGCCAGCAGTTACGGGGGGGAGGCCAAAAACATTCAGTACTTC,CASSYGGEAKNIQYF,TRBV6-5,TRBD2,TRBJ2-4,NA
TGTGCCAGCAGTTTAAACAGGGGCAACTACGAGCAGTACTTC,CASSLNRGNYEQYF,TRBV27,TRBD1,TRBJ2-7,NA
TGTGCCAGCACTCACTTCCTTGGTGTCACCGGGGAGCTGTTTTTT,CASTHFLGVTGELFF,TRBV27,NA,TRBJ2-2,NA
TGTGCCAGCAGCTTGCCGGGACACTCCTACGAGCAGTACTTC,CASSLPGHSYEQYF,TRBV7-8,NA,TRBJ2-7,NA
TGTGCCAGCAGTTTCAGGGGATCGGGGACTGAAGCTTTCTTT,CASSFRGSGTEAFF,TRBV7-9,NA,TRBJ1-1,NA
TGTGCCTGGAGTCAAGCAGTCACCACAGATACGCAGTATTTT,CAWSQAVTTDTQYF,TRBV30,NA,TRBJ2-3,NA
TGTGCCAGCAGTAGTGACAGGTCTGACTCCTACGAGCAGTACTTC,CASSSDRSDSYEQYF,TRBV5-6,NA,TRBJ2-7,NA
TGTGCCAGCAGCTTACGACTAGCGGGTGCAGATACGCAGTATTTT,CASSLRLAGADTQYF,TRBV7-2,TRBD2,TRBJ2-3,NA
TGTGCCAGCAGCGATCCCCCGGGACAGAACTATGGCTACACCTTC,CASSDPPGQNYGYTF,TRBV7-2,TRBD1,TRBJ1-2,NA
TGTGCCCTACGGGACATAAATCTGTATGGCTACACCTTC,CALRDINLYGYTF,TRBV10-3,NA,TRBJ1-2,NA
TGTGCCAGCAGCACTACAGGGGGTTGGCAGTTCTTC,CASSTTGGWQFF,TRBV11-2,TRBD1,TRBJ2-1,NA
TGTGCCAGTAGTCCCGGGCCCTCCTACGAGCAGTACTTC,CASSPGPSYEQYF,TRBV19,NA,TRBJ2-7,NA
TGTGCCAGCAGAGATACAGGGAGCTCCTACAATGAGCAGTTCTTC,CASRDTGSSYNEQFF,TRBV7-6,NA,TRBJ2-1,NA
TGTGCCAGCAGCCCCCGAGGCAGGGGGATTACCGGGGAGCTGTTTTTT,CASSPRGRGITGELFF,TRBV9,TRBD1,TRBJ2-2,NA
TGCGCCAGCTTCGTTAACACCGGGGAGCTGTTTTTT,CASFVNTGELFF,TRBV5-1,NA,TRBJ2-2,NA
TGTGCCAGCAGCGTAGACTGGACGCAGACTCAGCCCCAGCATTTT,CASSVDWTQTQPQHF,TRBV9,NA,TRBJ1-5,NA
TGTGCCAGCAGCGTAGGTGGACAGGGGGCGTACGAGCAGTACTTC,CASSVGGQGAYEQYF,TRBV9,TRBD1,TRBJ2-7,NA
TGTGCCAGCAGCTTGGGGACAGGCACAGATACGCAGTATTTT,CASSLGTGTDTQYF,TRBV5-6,NA,TRBJ2-3,NA
TGCGCCAGCAGCTTGGGGACAGGGGCCTACGAGCAGTACTTC,CASSLGTGAYEQYF,TRBV5-1,TRBD1,TRBJ2-7,NA
TGTGCCAGCAGCTTACAAGGGCCACACGAGCAGTACTTC,CASSLQGPHEQYF,TRBV5-8,NA,TRBJ2-7,NA
TGCGCCAGCAGCCAAGCAATCAGGGGGCACGGTAATGAAAAACTGTTTTTT,CASSQAIRGHGNEKLFF,TRBV4-1,TRBD1,TRBJ1-4,NA
TGTGCCTGGAGCTACGGGCCCGATAGAACCCTCTTC,CAWSYGPDRTLF,TRBV30,NA,TRBJ1-2,NA
TGCGCCAGCAGTTCACCGGACAGGGAAGAGTTCTTAGGGGAGACCCAGTACTTC,CASSSPDREEFLGETQYF,TRBV5-1,TRBD1,TRBJ2-5,NA
TGTGCCAGCAGCTACCAGGGGGCGCACGACGAGCAGTACTTC,CASSYQGAHDEQYF,TRBV7-9,TRBD1,TRBJ2-7,NA
TGTGCCAGCAGCTTAACGGGGGGGCCCTACAATGAGCAGTTCTTC,CASSLTGGPYNEQFF,TRBV7-3,NA,TRBJ2-1,NA
TGTGCCAGCAGTAGACAGAGCGGGTCCGGAAACACCATATATTTT,CASSRQSGSGNTIYF,TRBV11-2,NA,TRBJ1-3,NA
TGCGCCAGCAGCCCTAGGACAGCAGGACCCATAGATACGCAGTATTTT,CASSPRTAGPIDTQYF,TRBV4-3,NA,TRBJ2-3,NA
TGTGCCAGCAGTGAAGGCCAGGGCTACTACGAGCAGTACTTC,CASSEGQGYYEQYF,TRBV6-1,NA,TRBJ2-7,NA
TGCGCCAGCAGCTCCGCAGGACAGGGGAACGAGCAGTACTTC,CASSSAGQGNEQYF,TRBV5-1,TRBD1,TRBJ2-7,NA
TGTGCCAGCAGCGTAGAGGACAGGGTCACTGAAGCTTTCTTT,CASSVEDRVTEAFF,TRBV9,TRBD1,TRBJ1-1,NA
TGTGCCAGCAGTGGACAGTACCAAGAGACCCAGTACTTC,CASSGQYQETQYF,TRBV2,NA,TRBJ2-5,few
TGTGCCAGCAGCTTCACAGACGCGAACACCGGGGAGCTGTTTTTT,CASSFTDANTGELFF,TRBV7-9,NA,TRBJ2-2,once